Shown below are 8 T cell receptor beta chains from a single sample sequenced in a study of T cell changes during pregnancy in multiple sclerosis. Clones were read by immunoSEQ multiplex PCR, and TCRdb kept only the in-frame ones, dropping some. In the table there are about 36,000 clones, 91% of which are singletons. The specimen comprised CD4+ T cells from peripheral blood mononuclear cells, sampled in the second trimester of pregnancy. These receptors were obtained from a female donor in good health, enrolled as a control in a pregnancy study.

The gene calls are TRBV7-3 and TRBJ2-7, with D possibly matching TRBD2 (6 bases). CDR1 and CDR2 from the germline V gene are SGHTA and FQGTGA. There are 15 residues in the CDR3. Trimming shortened V by 2 bases and J by 3 bases, and 14 bases separated the two germline ends. The chain's CDR3 is CASSLYGGDNYEQYF. CDR3 sequence (DNA): TGTGCCAGCAGCTTATACGGGGGTGACAACTACGAGCAGTACTTC.

The sample holds one count of this clone. CDR3 protein: CASSLVQGYTEAFF. The CDR3 DNA follows: TGTGCCAGCAGTTTAGTACAGGGTTACACTGAAGCTTTCTTT. The chain is built from TRBV27 and TRBJ1-1, with D possibly matching TRBD1 (6 bases). Germline CDR1 reads MNHEY; CDR2 reads SMNVEV (reference sequence). The V end lost 2 bases, the J end lost 3 bases, and 10 bases lay between the germline ends. This CDR3 comprises 14 residues.

The rearrangement links TRBV7-9 to TRBJ2-1, with no clear D. This CDR3 has 13 amino acids. Germline V gene data show CDR1 as SEHNR and CDR2 as FQNEAQ (reference sequence). Deletions cut 5 bases from V and 6 bases from J, with 11 bases between. The chain's CDR3 is CASSVNPVNEQFF. The CDR3 DNA reads TGTGCCAGCAGCGTAAACCCGGTCAATGAGCAGTTCTTC.

The chain uses TRBV6-6 and TRBJ1-6; D is unresolved. The CDR3 runs to 12 residues. The V and J ends lost 4 bases and 10 bases respectively, with 8 bases between them. Germline-derived CDR1 and CDR2 are MNHNY and SVGAGI (reference sequence). In DNA form, the CDR3 reads TGTGCCAGCAGTTCGTATTCCTCACCCCTCCACTTT. As protein: CASSSYSSPLHF.

The rearrangement links TRBV29-1 to TRBJ1-1, with a weak D call TRBD1 (5 bases). From germline, CDR1 is SQVTM and CDR2 ANQGSEA. This CDR3 comprises 11 residues. The CDR3 DNA reads TGCAGTGCTCGCGGGGCGCTTGAAGCTTTCTTT. Translation gives CSARGALEAFF.

J is TRBJ1-2 and V is TRBV11-1, with D possibly TRBD1 on 5 matching bases. V was cut by 5 bases and J by 0 bases, with 13 bases left in between. Germline values: CDR1 SGHAT, CDR2 FQDESV (reference sequence). The CDR3 runs 15 residues. The CDR3 reads CASSSDRAPNYGYTF. CDR3 bases: TGTGCCAGCAGCAGCGACAGAGCACCTAACTATGGCTACACCTTC.

A single count supports this clone. J is TRBJ2-5 and V is TRBV19; a possible D gene is TRBD1 (6 bases). Trimming removed 6 bases from V and 4 bases from J, with 12 bases in between. The CDR3 extends over 13 amino acids. From germline, CDR1 is LNHDA and CDR2 SQIVND (reference sequence). The CDR3 here is CASRVQGLETQYF. CDR3 sequence (DNA): TGTGCCAGTAGGGTACAGGGTTTAGAGACCCAGTACTTC.

The CDR3 sequence: CASSLGAQGPKYF. Here the CDR3 DNA reads TGTGCCAGCAGTTTGGGGGCTCAGGGCCCCAAGTACTTC. V is TRBV6-5 and J is TRBJ2-7; tentatively, D is TRBD1 (6 bases). Trimming took off 4 bases at V and 11 bases at J, with 18 bases between the two ends. The CDR3 is 13 amino acids. Germline V gene sequence: CDR1 MNHEY, CDR2 SVGAGI.